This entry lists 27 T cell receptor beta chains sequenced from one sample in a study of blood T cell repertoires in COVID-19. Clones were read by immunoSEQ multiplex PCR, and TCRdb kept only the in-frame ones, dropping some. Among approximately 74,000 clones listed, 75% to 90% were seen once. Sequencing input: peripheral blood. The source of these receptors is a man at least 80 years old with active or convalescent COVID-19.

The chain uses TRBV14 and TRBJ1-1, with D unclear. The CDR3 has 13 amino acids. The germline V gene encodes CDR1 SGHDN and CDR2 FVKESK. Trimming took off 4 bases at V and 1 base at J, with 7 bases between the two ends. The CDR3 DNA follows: TGTGCCAGCAGCCGGCAGGAGAACACTGAAGCTTTCTTT. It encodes CASSRQENTEAFF.

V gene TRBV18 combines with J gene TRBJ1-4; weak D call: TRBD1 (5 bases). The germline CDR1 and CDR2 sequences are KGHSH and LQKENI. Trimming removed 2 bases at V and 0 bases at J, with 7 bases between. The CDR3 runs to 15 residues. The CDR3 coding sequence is TGTGCCAGCTCACCAACAGGACCAACTAATGAAAAACTGTTTTTT. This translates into CASSPTGPTNEKLFF.

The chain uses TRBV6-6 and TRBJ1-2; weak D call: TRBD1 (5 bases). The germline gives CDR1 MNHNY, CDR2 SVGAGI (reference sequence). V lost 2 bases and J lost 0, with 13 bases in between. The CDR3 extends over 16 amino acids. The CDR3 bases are TGTGCCAGCAGTTACGGGGCTACCACGGCTAACTATGGCTACACCTTC. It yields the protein CASSYGATTANYGYTF.

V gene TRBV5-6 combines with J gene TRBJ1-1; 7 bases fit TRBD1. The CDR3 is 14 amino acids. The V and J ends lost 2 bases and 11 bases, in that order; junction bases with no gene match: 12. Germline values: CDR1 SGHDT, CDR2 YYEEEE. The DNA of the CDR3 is TGTGCCAGCAGCTTTGGACAGGACTACCTTGAGGCTTTCTTT. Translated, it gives CASSFGQDYLEAFF.

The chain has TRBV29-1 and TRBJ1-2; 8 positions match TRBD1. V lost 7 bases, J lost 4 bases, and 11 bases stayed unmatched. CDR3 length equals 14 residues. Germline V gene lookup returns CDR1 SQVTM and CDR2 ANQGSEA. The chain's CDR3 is CSASGQGASYGYTF. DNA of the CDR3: TGCAGCGCTAGTGGGCAGGGGGCTTCCTATGGCTACACCTTC.

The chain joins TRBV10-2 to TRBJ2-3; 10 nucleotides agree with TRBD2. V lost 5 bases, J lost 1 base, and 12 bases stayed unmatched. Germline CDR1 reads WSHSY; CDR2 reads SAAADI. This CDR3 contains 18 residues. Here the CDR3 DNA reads TGCGCCAGCAGTACCCTAGCGGGAGAGGGGGTGGGCACAGATACGCAGTATTTT. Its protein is CASSTLAGEGVGTDTQYF.

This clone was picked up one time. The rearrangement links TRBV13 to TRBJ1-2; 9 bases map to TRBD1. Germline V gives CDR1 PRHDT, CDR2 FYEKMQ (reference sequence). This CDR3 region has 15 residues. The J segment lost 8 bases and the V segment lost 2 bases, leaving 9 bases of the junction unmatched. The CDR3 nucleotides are TGTGCCAGCAGCTTACCGGGACAGGGCGAGGGCGGCTACACCTTC. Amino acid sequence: CASSLPGQGEGGYTF.

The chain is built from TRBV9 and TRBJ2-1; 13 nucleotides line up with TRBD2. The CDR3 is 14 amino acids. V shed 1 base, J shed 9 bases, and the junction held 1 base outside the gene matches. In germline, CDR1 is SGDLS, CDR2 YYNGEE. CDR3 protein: CASSVRTSGSEQFF. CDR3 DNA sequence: TGTGCCAGCAGCGTAAGGACTAGCGGGAGTGAGCAGTTCTTC. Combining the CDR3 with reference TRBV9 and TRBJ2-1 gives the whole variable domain DSGVTQTPKHLITATGQRVTLRCSPRSGDLSVYWYQQSLDQGLQFLIQYYNGEERAKGNILERFSAQQFPDLHSELNLSSLELGDSALYFCASSVRTSGSEQFFGPGTRLTVL.

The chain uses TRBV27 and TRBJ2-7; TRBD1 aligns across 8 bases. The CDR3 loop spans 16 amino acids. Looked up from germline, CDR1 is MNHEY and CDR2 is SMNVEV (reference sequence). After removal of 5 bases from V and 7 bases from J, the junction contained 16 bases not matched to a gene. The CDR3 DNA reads TGTGCCAGCAGTCCGGACAGGGAGACACTTTCGAGGGAGCAGTACTTC. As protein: CASSPDRETLSREQYF.

CDR3 region: CASSASPGGVEAFF. In nucleotides, the CDR3 is TGTGCCAGCAGCGCCAGCCCAGGGGGAGTTGAAGCTTTCTTT. The chain has TRBV5-4 and TRBJ1-1, with TRBD1 matching 7 bases. This CDR3 comprises 14 residues. The V and J ends lost 4 bases and 7 bases, in that order; junction bases with no gene match: 10. Germline CDR1 reads SGHNT; CDR2 reads YYREEE (reference sequence).

CDR3 DNA: TGCGCCAGCAGCCAAGATCAGGGAAACACCATATATTTT. This translates into CASSQDQGNTIYF. The chain has TRBV4-1 and TRBJ1-3; no clear D gene. The V and J ends lost 0 bases and 4 bases respectively, with 4 bases between them. Germline V gene sequence: CDR1 MGHRA, CDR2 YSYEKL. The CDR3 has 13 residues.

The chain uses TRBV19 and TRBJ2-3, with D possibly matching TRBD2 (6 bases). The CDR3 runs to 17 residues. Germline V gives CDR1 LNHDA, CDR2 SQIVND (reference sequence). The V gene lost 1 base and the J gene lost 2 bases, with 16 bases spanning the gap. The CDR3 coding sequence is TGTGCCAGTAGTATAGGCGGAGGGCCCCCTAACACAGATACGCAGTATTTT. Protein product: CASSIGGGPPNTDTQYF.

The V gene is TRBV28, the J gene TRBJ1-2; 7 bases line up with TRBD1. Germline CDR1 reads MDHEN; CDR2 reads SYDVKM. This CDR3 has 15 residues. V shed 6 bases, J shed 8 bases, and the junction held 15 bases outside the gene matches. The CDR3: CASRTGATRIRGYTF. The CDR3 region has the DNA TGTGCCAGCAGAACAGGGGCCACGAGGATAAGAGGCTACACCTTC.

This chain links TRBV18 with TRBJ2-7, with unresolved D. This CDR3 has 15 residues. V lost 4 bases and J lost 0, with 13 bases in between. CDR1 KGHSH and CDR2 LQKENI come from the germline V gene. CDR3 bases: TGTGCCAGCTCACAGCCTGGGCCGAGCTCCTACGAGCAGTACTTC. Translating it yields CASSQPGPSSYEQYF.

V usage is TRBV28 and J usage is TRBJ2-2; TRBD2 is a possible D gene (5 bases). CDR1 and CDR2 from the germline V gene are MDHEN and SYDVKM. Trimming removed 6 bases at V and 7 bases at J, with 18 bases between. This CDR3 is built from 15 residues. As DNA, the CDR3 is TGTGCCAGCAGCCCCGGTGGAGGTCGGAACGGGGAGCTGTTTTTT. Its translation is CASSPGGGRNGELFF.

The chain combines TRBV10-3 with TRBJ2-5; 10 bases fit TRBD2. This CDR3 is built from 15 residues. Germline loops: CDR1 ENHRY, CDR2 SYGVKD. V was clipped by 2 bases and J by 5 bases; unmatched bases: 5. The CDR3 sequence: CAISEPNSGRETQYF. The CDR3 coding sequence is TGTGCCATCAGTGAGCCGAATAGCGGGAGGGAGACCCAGTACTTC.

The CDR3 DNA is TGTGCCAGCAGCTTGGGGGGTAAGACAGGCTCTTATGGCTACACCTTC. Encoded protein: CASSLGGKTGSYGYTF. This rearrangement joins TRBV5-6 to TRBJ1-2; D might be TRBD1 (6 bases). From germline, CDR1 is SGHDT and CDR2 YYEEEE. The CDR3 covers 16 residues. Trimming cost V 0 bases and J 5 bases, with 17 bases left between them.

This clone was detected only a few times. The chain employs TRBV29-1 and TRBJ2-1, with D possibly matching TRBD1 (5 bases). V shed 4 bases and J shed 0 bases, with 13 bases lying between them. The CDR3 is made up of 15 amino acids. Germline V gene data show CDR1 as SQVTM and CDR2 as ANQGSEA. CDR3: CSVVGQGSSYNEQFF. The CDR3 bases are TGCAGCGTTGTGGGCCAGGGTAGCTCCTACAATGAGCAGTTCTTC.

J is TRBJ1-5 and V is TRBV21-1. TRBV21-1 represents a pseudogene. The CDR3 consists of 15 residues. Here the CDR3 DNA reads TGTGCCAGCAGCCCTGGGAGGGCCAACAATCAGCCCCAGCATTTT. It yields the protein CASSPGRANNQPQHF.

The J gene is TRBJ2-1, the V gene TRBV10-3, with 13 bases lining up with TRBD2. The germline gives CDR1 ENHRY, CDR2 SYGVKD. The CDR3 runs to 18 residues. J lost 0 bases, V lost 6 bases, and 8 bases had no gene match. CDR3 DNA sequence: TGTGCCATCAGGGGGTCACTAGCGGGAGGGAGCTCCTACAATGAGCAGTTCTTC. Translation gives CAIRGSLAGGSSYNEQFF.

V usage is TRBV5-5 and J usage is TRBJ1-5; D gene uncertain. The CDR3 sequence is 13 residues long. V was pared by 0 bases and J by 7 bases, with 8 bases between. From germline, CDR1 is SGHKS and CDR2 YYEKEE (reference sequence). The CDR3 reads CASSLGEAQPQHF. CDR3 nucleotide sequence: TGTGCCAGCAGCTTGGGGGAGGCGCAGCCCCAGCATTTT.

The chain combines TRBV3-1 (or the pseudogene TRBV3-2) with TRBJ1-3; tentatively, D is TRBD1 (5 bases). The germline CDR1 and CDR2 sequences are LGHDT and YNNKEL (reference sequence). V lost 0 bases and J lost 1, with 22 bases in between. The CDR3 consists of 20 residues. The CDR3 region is CASSQDRLSSGKISGNTIYF. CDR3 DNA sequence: TGTGCCAGCAGCCAAGATCGGTTATCGTCAGGGAAGATTTCTGGAAACACCATATATTTT.

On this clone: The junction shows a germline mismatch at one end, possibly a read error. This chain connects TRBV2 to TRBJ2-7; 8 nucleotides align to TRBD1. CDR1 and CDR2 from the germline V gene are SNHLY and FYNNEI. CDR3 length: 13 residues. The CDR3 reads CASSADRVVLYLF. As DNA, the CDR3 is TGTGCCAGCAGCGCGGACAGGGTGGTGCTATACCTCTTC.

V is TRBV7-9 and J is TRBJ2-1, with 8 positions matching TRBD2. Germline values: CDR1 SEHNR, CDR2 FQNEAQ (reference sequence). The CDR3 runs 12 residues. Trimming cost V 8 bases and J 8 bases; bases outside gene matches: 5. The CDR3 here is CASGGRSDEQFF. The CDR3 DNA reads TGTGCCAGCGGCGGGAGGTCGGATGAGCAGTTCTTC.

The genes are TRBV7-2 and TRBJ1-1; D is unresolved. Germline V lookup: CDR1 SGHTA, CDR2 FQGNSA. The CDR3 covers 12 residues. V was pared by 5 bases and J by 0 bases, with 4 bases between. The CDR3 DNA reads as TGTGCCAGCAGCCGTATGAACACTGAAGCTTTCTTT. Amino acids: CASSRMNTEAFF.

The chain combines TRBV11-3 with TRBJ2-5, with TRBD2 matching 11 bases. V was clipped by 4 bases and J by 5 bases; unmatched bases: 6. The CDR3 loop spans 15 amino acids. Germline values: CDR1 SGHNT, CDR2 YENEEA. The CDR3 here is CASSSRLAGSETQYF. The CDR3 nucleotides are TGTGCCAGCAGCTCCCGACTAGCGGGATCGGAGACCCAGTACTTC. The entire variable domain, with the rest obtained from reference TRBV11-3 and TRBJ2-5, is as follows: EAGVVQSPRYKIIEKKQPVAFWCNPISGHNTLYWYLQNLGQGPELLIRYENEEAVDDSQLPKDRFSAERLKGVDSTLKIQPAELGDSAVYLCASSSRLAGSETQYFGPGTRLLVL.

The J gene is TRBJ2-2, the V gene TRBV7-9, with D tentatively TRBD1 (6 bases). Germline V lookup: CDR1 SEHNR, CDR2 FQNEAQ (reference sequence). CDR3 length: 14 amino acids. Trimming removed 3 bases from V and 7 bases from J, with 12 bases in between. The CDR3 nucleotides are TGTGCCAGCAGCTTTAGTCAGGGGATCGGGGAGCTGTTTTTT. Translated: CASSFSQGIGELFF. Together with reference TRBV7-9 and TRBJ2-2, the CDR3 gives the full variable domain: DTGVSQNPRHKITKRGQNVTFRCDPISEHNRLYWYRQTLGQGPEFLTYFQNEAQLEKSRLLSDRFSAERPKGSFSTLEIQRTEQGDSAMYLCASSFSQGIGELFFGEGSRLTVL.